One and the same sample provided the 20 T cell receptor beta chains below, sequenced in a study of shared clonotypes between healthy human individuals. Sequencing was performed with immunoSEQ multiplex PCR; in TCRdb, only in-frame clones are kept and a portion is missing. This sample carries about 1.5 million clones, roughly 96% of them seen once, and the ten largest clones take 1.2%. The sequenced sample consisted of naive CD4+ T cells sorted from blood. As to subset: CD45RA+ positively selected. Receptors were obtained from a man aged 25 to 45 in good health.

The rearrangement joins TRBV6-6 to TRBJ1-3; TRBD1 matches 7 bases. This CDR3 has 14 residues. Germline V gene lookup returns CDR1 MNHNY and CDR2 SVGAGI (reference sequence). V gave up 4 bases and J gave up 4 bases; unmatched junction bases: 4. The CDR3 DNA reads TGTGCCAGCAGTTTCACGACAGGGGGAAACACCATATATTTT. Encoded protein: CASSFTTGGNTIYF.

The gene calls are TRBV19 and TRBJ2-6; 7 bases line up with TRBD1. V dropped 0 bases and J dropped 2; count of bases not matched to a gene: 7. CDR3 length equals 18 residues. Germline loops: CDR1 LNHDA, CDR2 SQIVND (reference sequence). CDR3 DNA sequence: TGTGCCAGTAGTATAGACCGCACAGGGACAGCTGGGGCCAACGTCCTGACTTTC. This encodes CASSIDRTGTAGANVLTF.

The sample holds one count of this clone. The chain couples TRBV7-2 to TRBJ1-3; a possible D gene is TRBD1 (5 bases). CDR1 is SGHTA and CDR2 is FQGNSA in the germline V gene. The CDR3 sequence is 15 residues long. Between the trimmed V and J ends, which lost 5 bases and 0 bases, there was a span of 11 bases. CDR3 sequence: CASSEGRSSGNTIYF. In nucleotides, the CDR3 is TGTGCCAGCAGCGAGGGACGAAGCTCTGGAAACACCATATATTTT.

In this sample, this clone turned up once. The chain combines TRBV19 with TRBJ2-4, with D possibly matching TRBD1 (5 bases). This CDR3 comprises 15 residues. Germline V gene sequence: CDR1 LNHDA, CDR2 SQIVND (reference sequence). The V and J ends lost 8 bases and 1 base respectively, with 15 bases between them. Here the CDR3 DNA reads TGTGCCAGTGCTCCCATGACAGAGGCCAAAAACATTCAGTACTTC. This translates into CASAPMTEAKNIQYF.

The rearrangement uses TRBV28 and TRBJ2-3, with TRBD2 as a possible D gene (5 bases). Per germline, CDR1 MDHEN and CDR2 SYDVKM. Trimming stripped 5 bases from V and 1 base from J, with 13 bases between. There are 15 residues in the CDR3. CDR3 nucleotide sequence: TGTGCCAGCAGTCTCCCCGGACTTCGCACAGATACGCAGTATTTT. Protein sequence: CASSLPGLRTDTQYF.

The V call is TRBV11-2, the J call TRBJ2-7, with 8 bases aligning to TRBD2. J lost 4 bases, V lost 5 bases, and 4 bases had no gene match. The CDR3 totals 13 residues. Germline V gene lookup returns CDR1 SGHAT and CDR2 FQNNGV. DNA for the CDR3: TGTGCCAGCAGCGTGGGGACTAGATACGAGCAGTACTTC. Translating it yields CASSVGTRYEQYF.

The V gene is TRBV18, the J gene TRBJ1-2; D is unresolved. The CDR3 consists of 13 residues. Germline CDR1 and CDR2: KGHSH and LQKENI. With 2 bases removed from V and 7 bases from J, the gap between germline ends came to 11 bases. CDR3 nucleotides: TGTGCCAGCTCACCAGGGCGGGAAAGTGGCTACACCTTC. This gives the protein CASSPGRESGYTF.

The chain has TRBV4-3 and TRBJ1-1; no clear D. Germline assignment: CDR1 LGHNA and CDR2 YSLEER. V lost 0 bases, J lost 4 bases, and 6 bases lay in between. This CDR3 comprises 13 residues. Written as DNA, the CDR3 is TGCGCCAGCAGCCAAGATCGTATCACTGAAGCTTTCTTT. This gives the protein CASSQDRITEAFF.

The V gene is TRBV7-9, the J gene TRBJ2-5; 15 nucleotides match TRBD2. The CDR3 extends over 13 amino acids. Germline V gene lookup returns CDR1 SEHNR and CDR2 FQNEAQ (reference sequence). With V trimmed by 10 bases and J by 4 bases, 1 base remained unmatched. The CDR3 DNA reads TGTGCCACGGGACTAGCGGGAGGAGAGACCCAGTACTTC. Translation: CATGLAGGETQYF.

The chain couples TRBV18 to TRBJ2-3; D ambiguous. The CDR3 is made up of 15 amino acids. Per germline, CDR1 KGHSH and CDR2 LQKENI. The V and J ends lost 5 bases and 1 base respectively, with 13 bases between them. DNA of the CDR3: TGTGCCAGCTCATCCATAAGCGCTGGCACAGATACGCAGTATTTT. It translates to CASSSISAGTDTQYF.

A single count supports this clone. The V gene is TRBV27, the J gene TRBJ2-1, with D possibly TRBD2 on 7 matching bases. The CDR3 has 16 residues. Trimming removed 6 bases at V and 4 bases at J, with 19 bases between. Germline V CDR1 and CDR2: MNHEY, SMNVEV (reference sequence). The CDR3 region is CASRMGRGGQYNEQFF. CDR3 sequence (DNA): TGTGCCAGCAGAATGGGGAGGGGGGGTCAATACAATGAGCAGTTCTTC.

The chain links TRBV4-1 to TRBJ1-3, with D tentatively TRBD1 (6 bases). The CDR3 loop spans 15 amino acids. Germline CDR1 is MGHRA and CDR2 is YSYEKL. The V and J ends lost 1 base and 7 bases respectively, with 14 bases between them. CDR3 bases: TGCGCCAGCAGCCAAGTGGGGAGTAGGGGGAACACCATATATTTT. This gives the protein CASSQVGSRGNTIYF.

This chain links TRBV7-9 with TRBJ2-7, with D perhaps TRBD2 (5 bases). Germline-derived CDR1 and CDR2 are SEHNR and FQNEAQ (reference sequence). Between the trimmed V and J ends, which lost 2 bases and 2 bases, there was a span of 16 bases. The CDR3 totals 16 residues. CDR3 DNA: TGTGCCAGCAGCTTACGGGGTAGCGTGGACGCCTACGAGCAGTACTTC. Translated, it gives CASSLRGSVDAYEQYF.

The chain recombines TRBV2 with TRBJ1-1; no definite D call. CDR3 size: 13 residues. Looked up from germline, CDR1 is SNHLY and CDR2 is FYNNEI. V shed 4 bases and J shed 5 bases, with 11 bases lying between them. The chain's CDR3 is CASSAEVGTEAFF. DNA for the CDR3: TGTGCCAGCAGTGCAGAGGTTGGAACTGAAGCTTTCTTT.

The V gene is TRBV6-1, the J gene TRBJ1-2; D is unclear. The CDR3 totals 14 residues. Between the trimmed V and J ends, which lost 7 bases and 7 bases, there was a span of 19 bases. In germline, CDR1 is MNHNS, CDR2 SASEGT. The CDR3 DNA reads TGTGCCAGCACTCTCCTTTCTCAAGTGGGTGGCTACACCTTC. This gives the protein CASTLLSQVGGYTF.

The chain employs TRBV5-1 and TRBJ2-7; 10 bases align to TRBD2. CDR3 size: 14 residues. The J segment lost 2 bases and the V segment lost 3 bases, leaving 2 bases of the junction unmatched. Germline CDR1 reads SGHRS; CDR2 reads YFSETQ. The CDR3 nucleotides read TGCGCCAGCAGCTACGGACTAGCGGCCTACGAGCAGTACTTC. Translating gives CASSYGLAAYEQYF.

The V call is TRBV11-2, the J call TRBJ1-5; no clear D. CDR1 is SGHAT, CDR2 FQNNGV, per germline. The V gene lost 2 bases and the J gene lost 4 bases, with 6 bases spanning the gap. The CDR3 contains 13 residues. The CDR3 DNA follows: TGTGCCAGCAGCTTACTGGGGAATCAGCCCCAGCATTTT. Its protein is CASSLLGNQPQHF.

This chain connects TRBV18 to TRBJ2-7; D perhaps matches TRBD2 (6 bases). Trimming removed 5 bases from V and 3 bases from J, with 17 bases in between. Per germline, CDR1 KGHSH and CDR2 LQKENI. The CDR3 loop spans 15 amino acids. CDR3 sequence reads: CASSSLASDNYEQYF. The DNA of the CDR3 is TGTGCCAGCTCATCGCTGGCTAGCGATAACTACGAGCAGTACTTC.

The rearrangement links TRBV11-2 to TRBJ2-7, with TRBD1 matching over 8 bases. In germline, CDR1 is SGHAT, CDR2 FQNNGV. Trimming took 1 base from V and 6 from J; bases not matched to a gene: 5. The CDR3 covers 14 residues. CDR3 region: CASSLADRGVEQYF. CDR3 DNA sequence: TGTGCCAGCAGCTTAGCCGACAGGGGAGTCGAGCAGTACTTC.

The rearrangement uses TRBV5-6 and TRBJ1-4; 9 bases match TRBD1. The CDR3 is made up of 13 amino acids. V lost 5 bases, J lost 4 bases, and 0 bases stayed unmatched. Germline CDR1 is SGHDT and CDR2 is YYEEEE. In nucleotides, the CDR3 is TGTGCCAGCAGGGACAGGGGTAATGAAAAACTGTTTTTT. Amino acids: CASRDRGNEKLFF.